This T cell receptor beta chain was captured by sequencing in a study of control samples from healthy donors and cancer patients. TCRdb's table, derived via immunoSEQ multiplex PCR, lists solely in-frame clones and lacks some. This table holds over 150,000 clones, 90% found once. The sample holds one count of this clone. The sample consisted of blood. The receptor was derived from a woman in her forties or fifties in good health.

As DNA, the CDR3 is TGTGCCAGCAGCTCAGACAGTGGCAGCTACAATGAGCAGTTCTTC. Translation gives CASSSDSGSYNEQFF. V is TRBV5-8 and J is TRBJ2-1, with D perhaps matching TRBD1 (5 bases). CDR1 is SGHTS, CDR2 YDEGEE, per germline. The ends were cut back, 3 bases at V and 3 bases at J, with 13 bases in the middle. This CDR3 contains 15 residues.